Listed below are T cell receptor beta chains from one sample, sequenced in a study of cytomegalovirus exposure and HLA in healthy donors. The table came from immunoSEQ multiplex PCR; TCRdb's copy has only in-frame clones and leaves some out. The sample includes 92,000 or so clones, roughly 96% of them seen just once. Sequencing input: PBMCs. These receptors all stem from a man younger than 35 in good health and CMV-seronegative. Each CDR3 is given with its conserved first and last residue. The D gene is left open where the match is weak. Size values are once, few and many counts, or a class for expanded clones, and some rows have none.

cdr3_nt | cdr3_aa | cdr3_length | v_call | d_call | clone_size | j_call
TGTGCCAGTAGTATTGGCGGTGATACTGAAGCTTTCTTT | CASSIGGDTEAFF | 13 | TRBV19 | NA | NA | TRBJ1-1
TGTGCCAGCTCCAAAAGCGGGAGTTCGTTCCATGAGCAGTTCTTC | CASSKSGSSFHEQFF | 15 | TRBV27 | TRBD2 | NA | TRBJ2-1
TGCAGCGTGGGACAGGGGTACTTC | CSVGQGYF | 8 | TRBV29-1 | TRBD1 | NA | TRBJ2-7
TGTGCCAGCAGCTTTTCACCGGGGGTCACTGAAGCTTTCTTT | CASSFSPGVTEAFF | 14 | TRBV5-6 | NA | NA | TRBJ1-1
TGTGCCAGTAGTCCGGGACTAGCGGGAGTCAATGAGCAGTTCTTC | CASSPGLAGVNEQFF | 15 | TRBV19 | TRBD2 | once | TRBJ2-1
TGTGCCAGCAGTGAAGCGCGGCTTCGGGATAGTAGGAAGTACTTC | CASSEARLRDSRKYF | 15 | TRBV2 | NA | once | TRBJ2-7
TGTGCCAGCAGTTTATTAGGGACAGGGGGAGCCTATGGCTACACCTTC | CASSLLGTGGAYGYTF | 16 | TRBV28 | TRBD1 | NA | TRBJ1-2
TGTGCCAGCTCACCGGCCCCAGGGGCCTACGAGCAGTACTTC | CASSPAPGAYEQYF | 14 | TRBV18 | NA | NA | TRBJ2-7
TGTGCCAGCTCCGGTTTCGAGAACACCGGGGAGCTGTTTTTT | CASSGFENTGELFF | 14 | TRBV2 | NA | NA | TRBJ2-2
TGTGCCAGCTCACCTCTGGTTAGCGGAAACCCCAATGAGCAGTTCTTC | CASSPLVSGNPNEQFF | 16 | TRBV18 | NA | once | TRBJ2-1
TGTGCCAGCAGGGAGGCCAGCGAAGCTTTCTTT | CASREASEAFF | 11 | TRBV25-1 | NA | NA | TRBJ1-1
TGTGCCAGCAGTTTGGGGGGACTGAACACTGAAGCTTTCTTT | CASSLGGLNTEAFF | 14 | TRBV27 | NA | NA | TRBJ1-1
TGTGCCAGCAGTGAACGGGGGGGCTATCAGCCCCAGCATTTT | CASSERGGYQPQHF | 14 | TRBV6-1 | NA | NA | TRBJ1-5
TGTGCCAGCTCACCGATTGCAGGGGGCGATCAGCCCCAGCATTTT | CASSPIAGGDQPQHF | 15 | TRBV18 | TRBD1 | NA | TRBJ1-5
TGCGCCAGCAGCCCAGGACTAGCGGGGGGGTTCGGCACAGATACGCAGTATTTT | CASSPGLAGGFGTDTQYF | 18 | TRBV5-1 | TRBD2 | NA | TRBJ2-3
TGTGCCAGCTCACCAGAGGCAGCCTATGGCTACACCTTC | CASSPEAAYGYTF | 13 | TRBV18 | NA | NA | TRBJ1-2
TGCGCCAGCGGAGCAGGGAAGGCCTACGAGCAGTACTTC | CASGAGKAYEQYF | 13 | TRBV5-1 | NA | NA | TRBJ2-7
TGCAGCCCCAGGGAGGGCACGCAGTATTTT | CSPREGTQYF | 10 | TRBV20-1 | TRBD2 | NA | TRBJ2-3
TGTGCCAGCACTATCGGTCTAAACGAAGCTTTCTTT | CASTIGLNEAFF | 12 | TRBV5-6 | NA | NA | TRBJ1-1
TGTGCCAGTAGTATAATCGCTAGCGGGAGCTTCACAGATACGCAGTATTTT | CASSIIASGSFTDTQYF | 17 | TRBV19 | TRBD2 | NA | TRBJ2-3
TGCGCCAGCAGTCCCGGGACTAGCACAGATACGCAGTATTTT | CASSPGTSTDTQYF | 14 | TRBV4-3 | NA | NA | TRBJ2-3
TGTGCCAGCAGCCCGGCGGGGAACACTGAAGCTTTCTTT | CASSPAGNTEAFF | 13 | TRBV9 | NA | NA | TRBJ1-1
TGTGCCAGCACCTATTCTAGTTCCAGGGGCCAAAACTATGGCTACACCTTC | CASTYSSSRGQNYGYTF | 17 | TRBV9 | NA | NA | TRBJ1-2
TGTGCCAGCAGCTTAGTAGGGTCAGGGGATAACACTGAAGCTTTCTTT | CASSLVGSGDNTEAFF | 16 | TRBV13 | NA | NA | TRBJ1-1
TGTGCCAGCAGCTTAGTGAGGGAGCCGGGGGAGCAGTACTTC | CASSLVREPGEQYF | 14 | TRBV11-2 | NA | NA | TRBJ2-7
TGTGCCACCAGCAGAGCCGGCAGGGGGTACGAGCAGTACTTC | CATSRAGRGYEQYF | 14 | TRBV15 | TRBD1 | NA | TRBJ2-7
TGTGCCAGCAGCCCCGGACAGCCAGTTGCCAACACTGAAGCTTTCTTT | CASSPGQPVANTEAFF | 16 | TRBV7-3 | NA | NA | TRBJ1-1
TGCGCCAGCAGCTTGGTCCTAGTTAGCGGGAGTTCCTACAATGAGCAGTTCTTC | CASSLVLVSGSSYNEQFF | 18 | TRBV5-1 | TRBD2 | NA | TRBJ2-1
TGTGCCAGCAGCTTAGAGGTCAGGGATGCCCGGCCCCAGCATTTT | CASSLEVRDARPQHF | 15 | TRBV7-2 | NA | NA | TRBJ1-5
TGTGCCAGCAGCTTAGGGCAGGGGGCCCATGGCTACACCTTC | CASSLGQGAHGYTF | 14 | TRBV11-2 | TRBD1 | NA | TRBJ1-2
TGTGCCAGCAGCTTATTACGGGTGGAGACCCAGTACTTC | CASSLLRVETQYF | 13 | TRBV7-2 | NA | NA | TRBJ2-5
TGTGCCAGCGGGACAGGCCCGCGGCAGACCCAGTACTTC | CASGTGPRQTQYF | 13 | TRBV11-3 | TRBD1 | NA | TRBJ2-5
TGTGCCACCTCCCCGGCAGGGGGCAAAGAGACCCAGTACTTC | CATSPAGGKETQYF | 14 | TRBV10-3 | TRBD1 | once | TRBJ2-5
TGTGCCAGCAGTGTCGGGCGGGTAGGGCGAGAGACCCAGTACTTC | CASSVGRVGRETQYF | 15 | TRBV25-1 | NA | NA | TRBJ2-5
TGTGCCAGCAGCCGCATCCAGCGAACCAACACCGGGGAGCTGTTTTTT | CASSRIQRTNTGELFF | 16 | TRBV11-3 | NA | once | TRBJ2-2
TGCAGTTCCGGTAGCGCCAATGAGCAGTTCTTC | CSSGSANEQFF | 11 | TRBV20-1 | NA | NA | TRBJ2-1
TGTGCCACCAGCAGAGGACTAGCGGGAGCGGGAGATACGCAGTATTTT | CATSRGLAGAGDTQYF | 16 | TRBV15 | TRBD2 | once | TRBJ2-3
TGTGCCAGCAGTGCTTCTTATAGTGTATTGGACTTATCCTACGAGCAGTACTTC | CASSASYSVLDLSYEQYF | 18 | TRBV27 | NA | NA | TRBJ2-7
TGTGCCAGCAGCTTGGCCAATTTCGGCGGACAGGCGTCCGCCAATCAGTTCTTC | CASSLANFGGQASANQFF | 18 | TRBV5-5 | TRBD1 | NA | TRBJ2-1
TGCGCCAGCAGTGCCAATGAAGCGAACACTGAAGCTTTCTTT | CASSANEANTEAFF | 14 | TRBV10-2 | NA | NA | TRBJ1-1
TGTGCCAGTAGTATTGGCCAGGGGGCTGGAGAGCAGTACTTC | CASSIGQGAGEQYF | 14 | TRBV19 | TRBD1 | NA | TRBJ2-7
TGTGCCAGCAGCGGACAGGGGTTGAACACTGAAGCTTTCTTT | CASSGQGLNTEAFF | 14 | TRBV2 | TRBD1 | NA | TRBJ1-1
TGTGCCAGCAGTTACTCCCGACTCAAGGGGGAGACCCAGTACTTC | CASSYSRLKGETQYF | 15 | TRBV6-5 | NA | once | TRBJ2-5
TGTGCCAGCAGCGCAGACGGGACAGCTCAAGAGACCCAGTACTTC | CASSADGTAQETQYF | 15 | TRBV9 | TRBD1 | NA | TRBJ2-5
TGTGCCAGCAGCTTCCAAGCGGGAAGGGAGACCCAGTACTTC | CASSFQAGRETQYF | 14 | TRBV7-2 | TRBD2 | NA | TRBJ2-5
TGTGCCAGCAGCGTTGAGGCCCCGTTGACTGGGGCCAACGTCCTGACTTTC | CASSVEAPLTGANVLTF | 17 | TRBV9 | NA | NA | TRBJ2-6
TGTGCCTGGAGTACAGGACAGGGGGCGGGAAATACGCAGTATTTT | CAWSTGQGAGNTQYF | 15 | TRBV30 | TRBD1 | NA | TRBJ2-3
TGCGCCAGCAGCCAAGGACAGGTCAAGCAGCCCCAGCATTTT | CASSQGQVKQPQHF | 14 | TRBV23-1 | TRBD1 | NA | TRBJ1-5
TGTGCCAGCAGCGTGAGACAATCGAGAGAGACCCAGTACTTC | CASSVRQSRETQYF | 14 | TRBV11-2 | NA | NA | TRBJ2-5
TGTGCCAGCAGCTACGGGACAGGTAATCAGCCCCAGCATTTT | CASSYGTGNQPQHF | 14 | TRBV28 | TRBD1 | NA | TRBJ1-5
TGTGCCAGCAGCATGGGACTAGCGGGAGAGACCCAGTACTTC | CASSMGLAGETQYF | 14 | TRBV5-4 | TRBD2 | NA | TRBJ2-5
TGTGCCAGCACCTCACAGGGCGTCCAAGAGACCCAGTACTTC | CASTSQGVQETQYF | 14 | TRBV5-4 | NA | once | TRBJ2-5
TGTGCCAGCAGTTCTCCAGGACTAGCTCGCGAGCAGTACTTC | CASSSPGLAREQYF | 14 | TRBV6-5 | TRBD2 | NA | TRBJ2-7
TGCGCCAGCAGCCGAGGGACTAGCGGGACCACAGATACGCAGTATTTT | CASSRGTSGTTDTQYF | 16 | TRBV5-1 | TRBD2 | NA | TRBJ2-3
TGTGCCAGCAAAAAGAGTAGCGGGTACCAAGAGACCCAGTACTTC | CASKKSSGYQETQYF | 15 | TRBV27 | TRBD2 | NA | TRBJ2-5
TGTGCCTGGAGGGGCAGGGGTGGTGAAAAACTGTTTTTT | CAWRGRGGEKLFF | 13 | TRBV30 | NA | NA | TRBJ1-4
TGTGCCTGGAGTTTGGACTTCTACGAGCAGTACTTC | CAWSLDFYEQYF | 12 | TRBV30 | NA | NA | TRBJ2-7